The next 21 T cell receptor beta chains were all read from a single sample in a study of blood T cell repertoires in COVID-19. Profiled with immunoSEQ multiplex PCR; TCRdb holds only in-frame clones, not every one. Of about 180,000 clones in the sample, 84% are singletons; the top ten hold around 7%. Sequenced sample: peripheral blood. The receptor source for this set is a human donor in a cohort sampled during active COVID-19.

This rearrangement joins TRBV11-2 to TRBJ1-1, with no clear D. Per the germline V gene, CDR1 is SGHAT and CDR2 is FQNNGV. Trimming took 0 bases from V and 0 from J, leaving 8 bases between them. The CDR3 consists of 15 residues. CDR3 region: CASSLDLALNTEAFF. The DNA for the CDR3 is TGTGCCAGCAGCTTAGACTTGGCATTGAACACTGAAGCTTTCTTT.

The rearrangement uses TRBV19 and TRBJ1-6; weak D call: TRBD1 (6 bases). The germline V and J ends were trimmed by 4 bases and 8 bases, with 12 bases remaining between them. The germline CDR1 and CDR2 sequences are LNHDA and SQIVND (reference sequence). CDR3 length equals 14 residues. The CDR3 here is CASSRGTMDSPLHF. As DNA, the CDR3 is TGTGCCAGTAGTAGGGGGACAATGGATTCACCCCTCCACTTT.

V is TRBV29-1 and J is TRBJ1-4; TRBD1 aligns across 8 bases. The CDR3 has 15 residues. V shed 5 bases and J 0 bases; nucleotides not matched to a gene: 5. Germline CDR1 and CDR2: SQVTM and ANQGSEA. The CDR3 here is CSVSPQGATNEKLFF. CDR3 DNA sequence: TGCAGCGTTAGCCCACAGGGGGCAACTAATGAAAAACTGTTTTTT.

The rearrangement links TRBV6-6 to TRBJ1-2, with 9 nucleotides matching TRBD1. Germline CDR1 and CDR2: MNHNY and SVGAGI (reference sequence). This CDR3 comprises 15 residues. V was pared by 4 bases and J by 3 bases, with 6 bases of the junction left unmatched. Here the CDR3 DNA reads TGTGCCAGCAGTTGGATAGACAGGGGGGACTATGGCTACACCTTC. This sequence encodes CASSWIDRGDYGYTF.

The chain joins TRBV27 to TRBJ1-1; 7 bases match TRBD1. The CDR3 consists of 16 residues. Germline trimming cut 7 bases from V and 0 bases from J; bases unmatched to any gene: 11. CDR1 is MNHEY and CDR2 is SMNVEV in the germline V gene (reference sequence). The CDR3 sequence is CASKFSGTAMNTEAFF. CDR3 nucleotide sequence: TGTGCCAGCAAATTCTCCGGGACAGCTATGAACACTGAAGCTTTCTTT.

The V gene is TRBV5-1, the J gene TRBJ2-2; no clear D. Between the trimmed V and J ends, which lost 0 bases and 8 bases, there was a span of 11 bases. There are 14 residues in the CDR3. The V gene's germline CDR1 is SGHRS and CDR2 YFSETQ. In DNA, the CDR3 is TGCGCCAGCAGCTTGGGGAACAGTGAGGGGGAGCTGTTTTTT. It specifies CASSLGNSEGELFF.

The rearrangement uses TRBV3-1 (or the pseudogene TRBV3-2) and TRBJ2-5, with D hard to call. Germline-derived CDR1 and CDR2 are LGHDT and YNNKEL (reference sequence). The ends were cut back, 1 base at V and 1 base at J, with 7 bases in the middle. The CDR3 runs to 14 residues. The CDR3 loop reads CASSQVYSQETQYF. CDR3 coding DNA: TGTGCCAGCAGCCAAGTTTACAGCCAAGAGACCCAGTACTTC.

The chain couples TRBV19 to TRBJ2-1; 7 bases align to TRBD2. The germline V gene has CDR1 LNHDA and CDR2 SQIVND (reference sequence). This CDR3 region has 13 residues. J was trimmed by 7 bases and V by 8 bases; bases with no gene match: 8. The CDR3 is CASLGRRLNEQFF. CDR3 coding DNA: TGTGCCAGTCTCGGGAGGCGGCTGAATGAGCAGTTCTTC.

V usage is TRBV29-1 and J usage is TRBJ1-5, with 7 bases identical to TRBD1. J gave up 1 base and V 5 bases, and 5 bases lay outside the gene matches. There are 14 residues in the CDR3. Germline assignment: CDR1 SQVTM and CDR2 ANQGSEA. The CDR3: CSVIEGASNQPQHF. CDR3 sequence (DNA): TGCAGCGTTATCGAGGGGGCGAGCAATCAGCCCCAGCATTTT.

J is TRBJ2-1 and V is TRBV6-6; tentatively, D is TRBD2 (6 bases). This CDR3 region has 12 residues. Germline V gene sequence: CDR1 MNHNY, CDR2 SVGAGI (reference sequence). This CDR3 is CTTGTFQNEQFF. CDR3 bases: TGTACCACCGGGACTTTCCAAAATGAGCAGTTCTTC.

The chain links TRBV9 to TRBJ1-3, with D unresolved. This CDR3 spans 14 amino acids. V lost 4 bases, J lost 8 bases, and 16 bases lay in between. Germline CDR1 and CDR2: SGDLS and YYNGEE. CDR3 residues: CASSPPAREDTIYF. CDR3 sequence (DNA): TGTGCCAGCAGCCCTCCCGCCCGGGAAGACACCATATATTTT.

This clone was seen once. This chain connects TRBV30 to TRBJ2-2; possibly TRBD2 for D (5 bases). The CDR3 consists of 11 residues. The germline V gene has CDR1 GTSNPN and CDR2 SVGIG (reference sequence). V was shortened by 3 bases and J by 6 bases, with 5 bases between the two germline ends. The CDR3 DNA reads as TGTGCCTGGAGCGGGGCCGGGGAGCTGTTTTTT. Its translation is CAWSGAGELFF.

The chain couples TRBV11-2 to TRBJ1-1, with 7 bases identical to TRBD1. This CDR3 is 15 amino acids long. Losses at the gene ends were 5 bases for V and 0 bases for J; bases not matched to a gene: 6. Germline V lookup: CDR1 SGHAT, CDR2 FQNNGV. Here the CDR3 reads CASSRDSFMNTEAFF. CDR3 coding DNA: TGTGCCAGCAGCCGGGACAGCTTCATGAACACTGAAGCTTTCTTT.

The chain recombines TRBV7-9 with TRBJ1-2; no reliable D call. Germline CDR1 SEHNR, CDR2 FQNEAQ (reference sequence). The CDR3 spans 14 residues. Trimming took 4 bases from V and 8 from J, leaving 17 bases between them. CDR3 residues: CASSSEVRLWGYTF. The CDR3 region has the DNA TGTGCCAGCAGCTCGGAGGTGCGACTTTGGGGCTACACCTTC. Combining the CDR3 with reference TRBV7-9 and TRBJ1-2 gives the whole variable domain DTGVSQNPRHKITKRGQNVTFRCDPISEHNRLYWYRQTLGQGPEFLTYFQNEAQLEKSRLLSDRFSAERPKGSFSTLEIQRTEQGDSAMYLCASSSEVRLWGYTFGSGTRLTVV.

This sequence joins TRBV7-9 and TRBJ2-1, with D possibly TRBD1 on 6 matching bases. The CDR3 runs to 15 residues. The ends were cut back, 1 base at V and 7 bases at J, with 14 bases in the middle. Germline assignment: CDR1 SEHNR and CDR2 FQNEAQ (reference sequence). CDR3 in amino acids: CASSLGGAGVNEQFF. Here the CDR3 DNA reads TGTGCCAGCAGCTTAGGAGGGGCAGGGGTGAATGAGCAGTTCTTC.

The rearrangement links TRBV11-1 to TRBJ1-2; the match to TRBD1 covers 8 bases. This CDR3 has 14 amino acids. The germline V gene has CDR1 SGHAT and CDR2 FQDESV (reference sequence). After removal of 2 bases from V and 3 bases from J, the junction contained 2 bases not matched to a gene. CDR3 nucleotide sequence: TGTGCCAGCAGCTTACCGGGACAGGACTATGGCTACACCTTC. Translating gives CASSLPGQDYGYTF.

The V and J genes are TRBV11-2 and TRBJ2-7; 13 positions agree with TRBD2. The CDR3 runs 17 residues. Germline CDR1 is SGHAT and CDR2 is FQNNGV. V lost 5 bases and J lost 2; bases outside the gene matches: 9. CDR3 sequence reads: CASSVGAGTSGTYEQYF. The CDR3 DNA sequence: TGTGCCAGCAGCGTAGGTGCCGGGACTAGCGGGACCTACGAGCAGTACTTC.

V gene TRBV6-2 or TRBV6-3 combines with J gene TRBJ1-4; 10 bases are shared with TRBD1. In germline, CDR1 is MNHEY, CDR2 SVGEGT. Germline trimming cut 5 bases from V and 5 bases from J; bases unmatched to any gene: 5. This CDR3 contains 15 residues. Here the CDR3 DNA reads TGTGCCAGCAGTGACCCGGGACAGGGGAATGAAAAACTGTTTTTT. Amino acid sequence: CASSDPGQGNEKLFF.

This clone has a count of ten or more. The chain joins TRBV10-1 to TRBJ2-1, with 8 bases lining up with TRBD2. The CDR3 is made up of 14 amino acids. With V trimmed by 0 bases and J by 15 bases, 10 bases remained unmatched. Germline lookup yields CDR1 WNHNN and CDR2 SYGVQD (reference sequence). The CDR3 coding sequence is TGCGCCAGCAGTGAGTCGTCCGGGGGGGCGTTTATGTTCTTC. Amino acid sequence: CASSESSGGAFMFF.

This clone appeared a few times. The chain employs TRBV12-3 or TRBV12-4 and TRBJ1-5; D ambiguous. Trimming shortened V by 5 bases and J by 9 bases, and 11 bases separated the two germline ends. The CDR3 spans 12 residues. The CDR3: CASSPEWAPQHF. The CDR3 bases are TGTGCCAGCAGTCCAGAGTGGGCGCCCCAGCATTTT.

This chain connects TRBV24-1 to TRBJ1-1; D unresolved. The ends were cut back, 3 bases at V and 0 bases at J, with 13 bases in the middle. The CDR3 sequence is 16 residues long. Germline V lookup: CDR1 KGHDR, CDR2 SFDVKD. The CDR3: CATSDIPGKMNTEAFF. The CDR3 coding sequence is TGTGCCACCAGTGATATCCCCGGGAAAATGAACACTGAAGCTTTCTTT.